The 10 T cell receptor beta chains reported below all come from one sample, sequenced in a study of shared clonotypes between healthy human individuals. Terminally differentiated effector memory CD45RA+ cells were excluded by CCR7 positive selection of CD45RO-negative cells. Measured with immunoSEQ multiplex PCR; TCRdb has only the in-frame clones, and not every one. The sample lists millions of clones, around 96% seen once, with around 1.1% in the top ten. Source material: naive CD8+ T cells sorted from blood. The source is a man aged 18 to 30 in good health.

The CDR3 nucleotides are TGTGCCAGCAGGGCGGCGGGATACGAGCAGTACTTC. Its protein is CASRAAGYEQYF. The chain has TRBV27 and TRBJ2-7; D perhaps matches TRBD2 (6 bases). Germline values: CDR1 MNHEY, CDR2 SMNVEV (reference sequence). The CDR3 sequence is 12 residues long. The ends were cut back, 6 bases at V and 4 bases at J, with 10 bases in the middle.

This chain joins TRBV5-1 and TRBJ1-2; D is perhaps TRBD1 (6 bases). Trimming took off 3 bases at V and 6 bases at J, with 18 bases between the two ends. Germline CDR1 and CDR2: SGHRS and YFSETQ. The CDR3 loop spans 15 amino acids. The CDR3 region is CASSSFTQGLDGYTF. The CDR3 DNA reads as TGCGCCAGCAGCTCCTTTACCCAGGGGCTGGATGGCTACACCTTC.

This clone was observed a single time. This rearrangement joins TRBV9 to TRBJ2-7; 7 bases match TRBD1. Trimming removed 0 bases from V and 2 bases from J; junction bases left unmatched: 5. This CDR3 has 15 residues. The germline V gene encodes CDR1 SGDLS and CDR2 YYNGEE. The CDR3: CASSVGRTGTYEQYF. The CDR3 DNA is TGTGCCAGCAGCGTAGGTCGGACAGGAACCTACGAGCAGTACTTC.

The rearrangement uses TRBV27 and TRBJ2-3, with a weak D call TRBD2 (6 bases). The germline gives CDR1 MNHEY, CDR2 SMNVEV (reference sequence). This CDR3 spans 14 amino acids. V lost 1 base, J lost 5 bases, and 10 bases lay in between. The DNA of the CDR3 is TGTGCCAGCAGTTTATTGGGCGGGGTAGATACGCAGTATTTT. This sequence encodes CASSLLGGVDTQYF.

For the CDR3, the DNA is TGTGCCAGCAGTTTATTGGGGTGGGACGAGCAGTACTTC. It codes for CASSLLGWDEQYF. The chain uses TRBV28 and TRBJ2-7, with D hard to call. With 1 base removed from V and 5 bases from J, the gap between germline ends came to 9 bases. The V gene's germline CDR1 is MDHEN and CDR2 SYDVKM. The CDR3 is 13 residues long. Drawing the rest from reference TRBV28 and TRBJ2-7, the complete variable domain is DVKVTQSSRYLVKRTGEKVFLECVQDMDHENMFWYRQDPGLGLRLIYFSYDVKMKEKGDIPEGYSVSREKKERFSLILESASTNQTSMYLCASSLLGWDEQYFGPGTRLTVT.

The chain links TRBV7-8 to TRBJ1-2, with D possibly matching TRBD1 (5 bases). Germline V gene lookup returns CDR1 SGHVS and CDR2 FQNEAQ. V lost 4 bases and J lost 8, with 11 bases in between. The CDR3 loop spans 12 amino acids. The CDR3 DNA reads TGTGCCAGCAGCTACGGGGGAGACGGCTACACCTTC. Translating it yields CASSYGGDGYTF.

The V call is TRBV7-2, the J call TRBJ2-1; D gene unclear. V shed 5 bases and J shed 4 bases, with 12 bases lying between them. The CDR3 contains 14 residues. Germline CDR1 and CDR2: SGHTA and FQGNSA. The DNA for the CDR3 is TGTGCCAGCAGCGTCGTCCCCGGATACAATGAGCAGTTCTTC. It codes for CASSVVPGYNEQFF.

This clone was detected a few times. This chain uses TRBV7-2 with TRBJ2-3; D is uncertain. The CDR3 spans 12 residues. The germline CDR1 and CDR2 sequences are SGHTA and FQGNSA. V was pared by 3 bases and J by 4 bases, with 5 bases between. As DNA, the CDR3 is TGTGCCAGCAGCTTTGGATCAGATACGCAGTATTTT. The encoded protein is CASSFGSDTQYF. The full variable domain, in which reference TRBV7-2 and TRBJ2-3 provide the parts outside the CDR3, is GAGVSQSPSNKVTEKGKDVELRCDPISGHTALYWYRQSLGQGLEFLIYFQGNSAPDKSGLPSDRFSAERTGGSVSTLTIQRTQQEDSAVYLCASSFGSDTQYFGPGTRLTVL.

As concerns this clone: At the DNA level, this CDR3 is encoded by other sequences in the same sample as well. The chain employs TRBV6-5 and TRBJ2-2; a weak D match, TRBD1 (6 bases). The germline CDR1 and CDR2 sequences are MNHEY and SVGAGI. Trimming took 2 bases from V and 7 from J, leaving 11 bases between them. The CDR3 length is 14 residues. This CDR3 is CASSYGEGDGELFF. The CDR3 DNA sequence: TGTGCCAGCAGTTACGGCGAGGGGGACGGGGAGCTGTTTTTT.

This chain links TRBV6-1 with TRBJ2-7; maybe TRBD1 (6 bases). Germline V lookup: CDR1 MNHNS, CDR2 SASEGT. This CDR3 has 19 amino acids. Trimming stripped 2 bases from V and 0 bases from J, with 23 bases between. The CDR3 sequence is CASSESVGHAAASSYEQYF. The CDR3 DNA sequence: TGTGCCAGCAGTGAAAGTGTGGGACATGCGGCGGCGAGCTCCTACGAGCAGTACTTC.